Following are 21 T cell receptor beta chains from one sample sequenced in a study of T-cell memory formation after mild COVID-19. TCRdb redid the calling of the 5' RACE reads with MiXCR, one entry per CDR3 protein. Here the sample spans some 150,000 distinct CDR3 sequences, about 6.1% being singletons. Sequenced input: PBMCs or a T cell subset sorted from them (not recorded which). These receptors came from an adult woman who had mild COVID-19 (a few samples of this study predate the infection). Cell type and time point are not known.

This clonotype was recorded a few times. V gene TRBV18 combines with J gene TRBJ1-1; D gene ambiguous. The V end was cut by 3 bases, the J end by 1 base, with 6 bases between. Germline values: CDR1 KGHSH, CDR2 LQKENI. The CDR3 runs 13 residues. The CDR3, as DNA: TGTGCCAGCTCACCGGTACCGAACACTGAAGCTTTCTTT. Its protein product is CASSPVPNTEAFF.

This clonotype has just a few counts. CDR3 sequence: CAGADSNQPQHF. The CDR3 DNA reads TGTGCCGGGGCGGATAGCAATCAGCCCCAGCATTTT. This sequence joins TRBV6-5 and TRBJ1-5, with D maybe TRBD1 (5 bases). Trimming took off 11 bases at V and 0 bases at J, with 8 bases between the two ends. This CDR3 has 12 amino acids. The germline V gene has CDR1 MNHEY and CDR2 SVGAGI.

This clonotype has a count of ten or more. The chain has TRBV12-3 or TRBV12-4 and TRBJ1-2; TRBD1 aligns across 7 bases. The CDR3 contains 13 residues. The junction had 6 bases not matched to a gene; V was cut back by 7 bases and J by 4 bases. The CDR3 sequence is CASKAGTAYGYTF. CDR3 sequence (DNA): TGTGCCAGCAAGGCTGGGACAGCCTATGGCTACACCTTC.

This sequence joins TRBV3-1 and TRBJ2-1; D unresolved. The germline gives CDR1 LGHDT, CDR2 YNNKEL (reference sequence). Trimming stripped 4 bases from V and 4 bases from J, with 17 bases between. The CDR3 runs to 16 residues. The CDR3 loop is CASSLAPPGKYNEQFF. The CDR3 DNA sequence: TGTGCCAGCAGCCTCGCCCCGCCCGGCAAATACAATGAGCAGTTCTTC.

The table lists this clonotype with a few counts. The chain has TRBV5-1 and TRBJ1-1, with D uncertain. The CDR3 extends over 14 amino acids. Germline V gene lookup returns CDR1 SGHRS and CDR2 YFSETQ. V was clipped by 1 base and J by 8 bases, with 15 bases between them. CDR3 DNA: TGCGCCAGCAGCTTGATCCTCTCCGGGGTAGAAGCTTTCTTT. Protein product: CASSLILSGVEAFF.

This clonotype was detected ten times or more. The chain carries TRBV6-1 and TRBJ2-1; 11 positions match TRBD2. The V segment lost 4 bases and the J segment 13 bases; nucleotides outside the gene matches: 6. This CDR3 spans 13 amino acids. Germline CDR1 is MNHNS and CDR2 is SASEGT. The CDR3 DNA sequence: TGTGCCAGCAGTGCCTCACTAGCGGGGGAACAGTTCTTC. Its translation: CASSASLAGEQFF.

This clonotype was detected many times. V usage is TRBV10-3 and J usage is TRBJ1-4; 9 bases agree with TRBD1. From germline, CDR1 is ENHRY and CDR2 SYGVKD. The CDR3 runs to 16 residues. Trimming removed 10 bases from V and 10 bases from J; junction bases left unmatched: 19. In nucleotides, the CDR3 is TGTGCCACAGCCCTCAAGACAGGGGGTGGTTTCGGAAAACTGTTTTTT. This gives the protein CATALKTGGGFGKLFF.

This clonotype has just a few counts. The rearrangement uses TRBV7-6 and TRBJ1-1; no definite D call. Germline V gene data show CDR1 as SGHVS and CDR2 as FNYEAQ. Trimming removed 1 base from V and 4 bases from J, with 7 bases in between. This CDR3 comprises 13 residues. CDR3 sequence (DNA): TGTGCCAGCAGCTTAGGAGAGAGCACTGAAGCTTTCTTT. Amino acid sequence: CASSLGESTEAFF.

The chain links TRBV7-8 to TRBJ2-7; D tentatively reads TRBD1 or TRBD2 (5 bases each). The CDR3 is made up of 14 amino acids. V gave up 5 bases and J gave up 2 bases, with 13 bases separating them. The germline CDR1 and CDR2 sequences are SGHVS and FQNEAQ. CDR3 amino acids: CASSLREGAYEQYF. The CDR3 coding sequence is TGTGCCAGCAGCCTTCGGGAAGGGGCCTACGAGCAGTACTTC.

This clonotype was counted at least ten times. The chain links TRBV4-1 to TRBJ2-1; 9 bases align to TRBD2. The germline gives CDR1 MGHRA, CDR2 YSYEKL. The V gene end was trimmed by 4 bases and the J gene end by 8 bases; junction bases not matched to a gene: 9. The length of the CDR3 is 15 residues. The CDR3 DNA sequence: TGCGCCAGCAGCCCCTTAGCGGGGGCGGGGGATGAGCAGTTCTTC. As protein: CASSPLAGAGDEQFF.

This clonotype was recorded a few times. This chain uses TRBV5-1 with TRBJ2-1; the match to TRBD1 covers 8 bases. The CDR3 runs 16 residues. Germline-derived CDR1 and CDR2 are SGHRS and YFSETQ. J gave up 2 bases and V 4 bases, and 8 bases lay outside the gene matches. Written as DNA, the CDR3 is TGCGCCAGCAGCCCCACGCCGGACAGGGCCTACAATGAGCAGTTCTTC. Translation: CASSPTPDRAYNEQFF.

The chain couples TRBV18 to TRBJ2-5, with D hard to call. Trimming pared 6 bases from V and 0 bases from J, leaving 5 bases between. This CDR3 contains 12 residues. The germline gives CDR1 KGHSH, CDR2 LQKENI. CDR3 loop: CASSVYQETQYF. CDR3 coding DNA: TGTGCCAGCTCCGTCTACCAAGAGACCCAGTACTTC.

This clonotype appeared a few times. This chain joins TRBV3-1 and TRBJ2-5; D assignment may be TRBD1 or TRBD2 (5 bases each). Germline V CDR1 and CDR2: LGHDT, YNNKEL (reference sequence). The CDR3 contains 14 residues. Deletions cut 3 bases from V and 4 bases from J, with 12 bases between. CDR3 in amino acids: CASSHSGAGETQYF. The CDR3 coding sequence is TGTGCCAGCAGCCATTCCGGGGCGGGAGAGACCCAGTACTTC.

This clonotype was counted a few times. J is TRBJ2-1 and V is TRBV6-2 or TRBV6-3; no reliable D call. Trimming stripped 7 bases from V and 9 bases from J, with 16 bases between. The CDR3 extends over 13 amino acids. Germline V gives CDR1 MNHEY, CDR2 SVGEGT. In DNA, the CDR3 is TGTGCCAGCACCAAGTTAGGAACGGGTGAGCAGTTCTTC. This gives the protein CASTKLGTGEQFF.

Ten or more counts support this clonotype. V gene TRBV9 combines with J gene TRBJ2-1; no clear D. This CDR3 is built from 13 residues. In germline, CDR1 is SGDLS, CDR2 YYNGEE. The germline V and J ends were trimmed by 1 base and 7 bases, with 9 bases remaining between them. The CDR3 is CASSVSSQNEQFF. The CDR3 DNA reads TGTGCCAGCAGCGTATCTAGTCAGAATGAGCAGTTCTTC.

A few counts support this clonotype. The chain carries TRBV3-1 and TRBJ2-5, with D uncertain. This CDR3 comprises 15 residues. The germline V gene has CDR1 LGHDT and CDR2 YNNKEL (reference sequence). The ends were cut back, 4 bases at V and 1 base at J, with 13 bases in the middle. CDR3 region: CASSLYLTSQETQYF. The CDR3 DNA follows: TGTGCCAGCAGCCTATATCTCACCTCCCAAGAGACCCAGTACTTC.

CDR3 DNA: TGCGCCAGCAGCTTGGTGGGACAGGGGACCCGAATGAACACTGAAGCTTTCTTT. It translates to CASSLVGQGTRMNTEAFF. The V gene is TRBV5-1, the J gene TRBJ1-1, with TRBD1 identical over 10 bases. Losses at the gene ends were 0 bases for V and 0 bases for J; bases not matched to a gene: 8. CDR3 size: 18 residues. In germline, CDR1 is SGHRS, CDR2 YFSETQ.

This clonotype has at least ten counts. This chain connects TRBV12-3 or TRBV12-4 to TRBJ2-1, with 7 bases that match TRBD2. The CDR3 is 13 amino acids. V dropped 8 bases and J dropped 3; count of bases not matched to a gene: 4. The CDR3 spells CASRRGSYNEQFF. DNA for the CDR3: TGTGCCAGCCGGCGGGGGAGCTACAATGAGCAGTTCTTC.

The table lists this clonotype with many counts. The chain has TRBV5-5 and TRBJ2-3; D is unresolved. Germline lookup yields CDR1 SGHKS and CDR2 YYEKEE (reference sequence). The V and J ends lost 5 bases and 0 bases respectively, with 10 bases between them. CDR3 size: 14 residues. CDR3 coding DNA: TGTGCCAGCAGGCTGGAATCTAGCACAGATACGCAGTATTTT. Protein: CASRLESSTDTQYF.

This clonotype appeared many times. This chain uses TRBV2 with TRBJ2-4; TRBD1 matches 9 bases. Germline V lookup: CDR1 SNHLY, CDR2 FYNNEI. Germline trimming cut 7 bases from V and 2 bases from J; bases unmatched to any gene: 6. The CDR3 spans 15 residues. As DNA, the CDR3 is TGTGCCAGCATCTTACAGGGGGCGTCCAAAAACATTCAGTACTTC. It is translated as CASILQGASKNIQYF.

The chain joins TRBV5-1 to TRBJ1-1; 8 bases agree with TRBD1. CDR3 length equals 16 residues. The germline gives CDR1 SGHRS, CDR2 YFSETQ. The V and J ends lost 1 base and 1 base, in that order; junction bases with no gene match: 6. The CDR3 bases are TGCGCCAGCAGCTTGCGGGACAGGAGTCGGAACACTGAAGCTTTCTTT. Translated: CASSLRDRSRNTEAFF.